A selection of T cell receptor beta chains follows, all from one sample in a study of T cells after yellow fever vaccination. Via MiXCR, TCRdb re-called the 5' RACE reads, giving one row per CDR3 protein. The sample consists of 65,000 to 70,000 distinct CDR3 sequences, approximately 5% of them appearing once. This material consisted of CD4+ T cells sorted from PBMCs, taken roughly 14 days after the first yellow fever vaccination. The receptors originated from a man younger than 35 who received the YFV17D yellow fever vaccine. CDR3s include the opening cysteine and the closing phenylalanine or tryptophan.

CDR3 protein: CASSLTGTGYTEAFF
V gene: TRBV7-8

CDR3 protein: CATGGAGGFDEQFF
V gene: TRBV24-1

CDR3 protein: CASSAGRGGTEAFF
V gene: TRBV4-3

CDR3 protein: CASCRDQETQYF
V gene: TRBV3-1

CDR3 protein: CATSGSGTSSTDTQYF
V gene: TRBV24-1

CDR3 protein: CSATWGPGGYTF
V gene: TRBV20-1

CDR3 protein: CASSASTDTQYF
V gene: TRBV5-1

CDR3 protein: CASKVLQGTGDTQYF
V gene: TRBV7-2

CDR3 protein: CASSLGIGRIYEQYF
V gene: TRBV5-1

CDR3 protein: CSASGSTDTQYF
V gene: TRBV20-1

CDR3 protein: CASEWGGNNEQFF
V gene: TRBV2